The 25 T cell receptor beta chains below come from one sample, sequenced in a study of T cell responses to AZD1222 COVID-19 vaccine (dated by TCRdb to the early 2020s). Libraries were constructed by the immunoSEQ multiplex PCR assay. Held by TCRdb, this immuneACCESS table contains in-frame sequences only and omits some clones. Under half of the omission traces to an unresolved V gene where checked; the cause of the rest is unknown. This sample has about 56,000 clones in its table, and 70% to 90% of those were observed once. The ten most abundant clones make up about 16% of the sample. The time point label, as the study defines it: baseline before first vaccination. The sequenced sample was peripheral blood, obtained on day 0 of AZD1222 vaccination. Source of these receptors: an adult in good health.

This clone is deemed medium-sized. The chain is built from TRBV2 and TRBJ2-7, with D perhaps matching TRBD1 (5 bases). Germline V gives CDR1 SNHLY, CDR2 FYNNEI. The CDR3 is 12 residues long. V was clipped by 6 bases and J by 5 bases, with 11 bases between them. The DNA of the CDR3 is TGTGCCAGCAGCAGTGGGGCTGACGAGCAGTACTTC. This sequence encodes CASSSGADEQYF.

The chain employs TRBV3-1 (or the pseudogene TRBV3-2) and TRBJ2-3, with D uncertain. The CDR3 has 11 amino acids. The V and J ends lost 2 bases and 4 bases respectively, with 1 base between them. Germline V gene sequence: CDR1 LGHDT, CDR2 YNNKEL (reference sequence). The chain's CDR3 is CASSQSDTQYF. The CDR3 region has the DNA TGTGCCAGCAGCCAATCAGATACGCAGTATTTT.

The chain's CDR3 is CASSPAGGDYGYTF. The CDR3 DNA sequence: TGTGCCAGCAGCCCGGCGGGGGGGGACTATGGCTACACCTTC. The chain recombines TRBV27 with TRBJ1-2; D is perhaps TRBD1 (5 bases). Germline values: CDR1 MNHEY, CDR2 SMNVEV (reference sequence). Trimming left V 6 bases short and J 3 bases short, with 14 bases between. The CDR3 totals 14 residues.

The DNA of the CDR3 is TGTGCCAGCAGCCCCTCGTACGGCTACACCTTC. It codes for CASSPSYGYTF. The chain joins TRBV11-3 to TRBJ1-2; no firm D call. V lost 5 bases, J lost 8 bases, and 9 bases lay in between. The V gene's germline CDR1 is SGHNT and CDR2 YENEEA. The CDR3 length is 11 residues.

The table lists this clone with a count of one. The rearrangement joins TRBV21-1 to TRBJ2-5; no DNA check was done on the table's D call, TRBD1. TRBV21-1 is described as a pseudogene. This CDR3 has 18 amino acids. For the CDR3, the DNA is TGTGCCAGCAGCAAAGGGGCCGGGACAGGGGGCTCCCAAGAGACCCAGTACTTC. The encoded protein is CASSKGAGTGGSQETQYF.

This clone was picked up one time. The V call is TRBV6-2 or TRBV6-3, the J call TRBJ1-3, with D unresolved. Germline V gives CDR1 MNHEY, CDR2 SVGEGT. The CDR3 is 13 residues long. The germline V and J ends were trimmed by 0 bases and 8 bases, with 8 bases remaining between them. For the CDR3, the DNA is TGTGCCAGCAGTTACTCTTCGACTGACACCATATATTTT. Its translation: CASSYSSTDTIYF.

The V and J genes are TRBV9 and TRBJ2-1; D gene unclear. The CDR3 spans 12 residues. Germline V gene lookup returns CDR1 SGDLS and CDR2 YYNGEE. The ends were cut back, 0 bases at V and 12 bases at J, with 10 bases in the middle. The CDR3 DNA reads TGTGCCAGCAGCGTAGACTCAGTAGGGCAGTTCTTC. It yields the protein CASSVDSVGQFF.

The chain recombines TRBV6-6 with TRBJ1-6; D unclear. Germline loops: CDR1 MNHNY, CDR2 SVGAGI (reference sequence). V lost 6 bases, J lost 9 bases, and 9 bases lay in between. The CDR3 is 12 residues long. CDR3: CASRGGSSPLHF. The CDR3 nucleotides read TGTGCCAGCAGGGGAGGAAGTTCACCCCTCCACTTT.

This clone was seen only a few times. CDR3 sequence reads: CASKGWGSGTDTQYF. CDR3 sequence (DNA): TGTGCCAGCAAGGGCTGGGGGTCTGGCACAGATACGCAGTATTTT. This chain joins TRBV6-5 and TRBJ2-3, with D perhaps being TRBD1 or TRBD2 (5 bases each). Germline CDR1 and CDR2: MNHEY and SVGAGI. The CDR3 contains 15 residues. V was cut by 7 bases and J by 1 base, with 15 bases left in between.

V and J are TRBV20-1 and TRBJ1-2; D unclear. The CDR3 is made up of 11 amino acids. In germline, CDR1 is DFQATT, CDR2 SNEGSKA (reference sequence). V lost 5 bases to trimming and J lost 6 bases, with 10 bases between them. Written as DNA, the CDR3 is TGCAGTGCTGGACCCCGGGATGGCTACACCTTC. Encoded protein: CSAGPRDGYTF.

V gene TRBV27 combines with J gene TRBJ1-1; the D gene is possibly TRBD1 (5 bases). With 7 bases removed from V and 1 base from J, the gap between germline ends came to 13 bases. Germline lookup yields CDR1 MNHEY and CDR2 SMNVEV (reference sequence). CDR3 length equals 14 residues. CDR3 DNA: TGTGCCAGCATGTCTGGCAGGGCGAACACTGAAGCTTTCTTT. Translated: CASMSGRANTEAFF.

V usage is TRBV6-5 and J usage is TRBJ1-6, with 9 bases identical to TRBD1. CDR1 is MNHEY, CDR2 SVGAGI, per germline. This CDR3 is built from 16 residues. V lost 4 bases to trimming and J lost 8 bases; unmatched junction nucleotides: 9. CDR3 in amino acids: CASSSRTGALYSPLHF. The CDR3 nucleotides are TGTGCCAGCAGTTCAAGGACAGGGGCGTTGTATTCACCCCTCCACTTT.

The chain joins TRBV19 to TRBJ1-5, with a tentative D call TRBD1 (5 bases). The V end lost 1 base, the J end lost 7 bases, and 8 bases lay between the germline ends. Germline lookup yields CDR1 LNHDA and CDR2 SQIVND (reference sequence). The CDR3 contains 13 residues. CDR3 in amino acids: CASSIAGEQPQHF. The CDR3 DNA reads as TGTGCCAGTAGTATAGCGGGGGAACAGCCCCAGCATTTT.

This clone occurred once. The J gene is TRBJ2-2, the V gene TRBV2; 10 bases agree with TRBD1. Germline-derived CDR1 and CDR2 are SNHLY and FYNNEI. J gave up 5 bases and V 6 bases, and 6 bases lay outside the gene matches. There are 15 residues in the CDR3. CDR3 bases: TGTGCCAGCAGGGCCGGGACAGGGGCGACCGGGGAGCTGTTTTTT. Translated, it gives CASRAGTGATGELFF.

The V call is TRBV20-1, the J call TRBJ1-1; no firm D call. The germline V gene encodes CDR1 DFQATT and CDR2 SNEGSKA (reference sequence). The CDR3 has 11 residues. Trimming removed 0 bases from V and 8 bases from J, with 7 bases in between. The CDR3 protein is CSARDSPEAFF. The CDR3 nucleotides are TGCAGTGCTAGAGATTCCCCCGAAGCTTTCTTT.

V is TRBV19 and J is TRBJ1-1; a weak D match, TRBD1 (6 bases). The V gene's germline CDR1 is LNHDA and CDR2 SQIVND (reference sequence). Trimming stripped 1 base from V and 5 bases from J, with 11 bases between. The CDR3 has 14 amino acids. The CDR3 loop is CASSIGGGRTEAFF. In DNA, the CDR3 is TGTGCCAGTAGTATAGGCGGGGGGCGAACTGAAGCTTTCTTT.

The rearrangement joins TRBV15 to TRBJ2-1; 8 bases are a match to TRBD2. Germline V gene lookup returns CDR1 LNHNV and CDR2 YYDKDF (reference sequence). This CDR3 is 15 amino acids long. V gave up 6 bases and J gave up 4 bases; unmatched junction bases: 8. The CDR3 nucleotides read TGTGCCACCAGTCCTCGGGGGGGCCGATACAATGAGCAGTTCTTC. Translation: CATSPRGGRYNEQFF. Full variable domain (missing parts from reference TRBV15 and TRBJ2-1): DAMVIQNPRYQVTQFGKPVTLSCSQTLNHNVMYWYQQKSSQAPKLLFHYYDKDFNNEADTPDNFQSRRPNTSFCFLDIRSPGLGDTAMYLCATSPRGGRYNEQFFGPGTRLTVL.

The V and J genes are TRBV20-1 and TRBJ2-3; a weak D match, TRBD1 (6 bases). Trimming stripped 3 bases from V and 4 bases from J, with 20 bases between. Germline V gene data show CDR1 as DFQATT and CDR2 as SNEGSKA (reference sequence). CDR3 size: 16 residues. The CDR3 coding sequence is TGCAGTGCTAGTAGAAGGGGACCGTCAGGGGCAGATACGCAGTATTTT. Amino acids: CSASRRGPSGADTQYF.

The J gene is TRBJ2-6, the V gene TRBV4-2; no clear D. The CDR3 consists of 16 residues. The germline gives CDR1 LGHNA, CDR2 YNFKEQ. Between the trimmed V and J ends, which lost 1 base and 2 bases, there was a span of 9 bases. CDR3 residues: CASSQVGTTGANVLTF. In DNA, the CDR3 is TGTGCCAGCAGCCAAGTCGGAACTACTGGGGCCAACGTCCTGACTTTC.

The V and J genes are TRBV27 and TRBJ1-1; D perhaps matches TRBD1 (6 bases). Germline CDR1 is MNHEY and CDR2 is SMNVEV (reference sequence). CDR3 length: 14 residues. V was cut by 5 bases and J by 4 bases, with 14 bases left in between. The CDR3 coding sequence is TGTGCCAGCAGTACCTACAGGGATATCACTGAAGCTTTCTTT. As protein: CASSTYRDITEAFF.

The chain couples TRBV27 to TRBJ2-7; D assignment may be TRBD1 or TRBD2 (5 bases each). V was trimmed by 2 bases and J by 2 bases, leaving 10 bases between them. Per the germline V gene, CDR1 is MNHEY and CDR2 is SMNVEV (reference sequence). CDR3 length equals 14 residues. CDR3 amino acids: CASSLTGATYEQYF. The CDR3 nucleotides are TGTGCCAGCAGTTTAACCGGGGCCACCTACGAGCAGTACTTC.

This clone was detected only a few times. The gene calls are TRBV29-1 and TRBJ2-7; no reliable D call. Trimming pared 6 bases from V and 1 base from J, leaving 13 bases between. The CDR3 length is 13 residues. Looked up from germline, CDR1 is SQVTM and CDR2 is ANQGSEA. CDR3 DNA: TGCAGCGTGGTGGTGGACGGTTCCTACGAGCAGTACTTC. Its protein is CSVVVDGSYEQYF.

This chain connects TRBV5-1 to TRBJ2-5; D unresolved. The V and J ends lost 4 bases and 3 bases respectively, with 10 bases between them. This CDR3 region has 13 residues. CDR1 and CDR2 (germline): SGHRS, YFSETQ. The CDR3 region has the DNA TGCGCCAGCAGCCCCTGGGCCGAAGAGACCCAGTACTTC. It translates to CASSPWAEETQYF.

This clone has just a few counts. The chain employs TRBV10-3 and TRBJ2-1, with 7 bases identical to TRBD1. The germline V gene has CDR1 ENHRY and CDR2 SYGVKD. This CDR3 comprises 15 residues. V was pared by 3 bases and J by 3 bases, with 5 bases of the junction left unmatched. As DNA, the CDR3 is TGTGCCATCAGTGATTCCGACAGGGTCTACAATGAGCAGTTCTTC. Translated: CAISDSDRVYNEQFF.

The chain is built from TRBV19 and TRBJ1-2, with a tentative D call TRBD1 (6 bases). Trimming cost V 4 bases and J 4 bases, with 10 bases left between them. Germline-derived CDR1 and CDR2 are LNHDA and SQIVND (reference sequence). There are 13 residues in the CDR3. Written as DNA, the CDR3 is TGTGCCAGTAGTAACCCACAGGGCTATGGCTACACCTTC. Its translation is CASSNPQGYGYTF.